A selection of T cell receptor beta chains follows, all from one sample in a study of blood T cells in healthy people across ages. TCRdb fed the 5' RACE reads into MiXCR, producing one record per CDR3 protein. The sample shows approximately 690,000 distinct CDR3 sequences, approximately 50% of them seen only once. Material for sequencing was blood. These TCRs come from a man in his fifties or sixties in good health. CDR3s include the opening cysteine and the closing phenylalanine or tryptophan. D genes are given only for firm matches. The size field is filled for only some rows; it gives once, few, many or a size class.

>.|TRBD2|TRBJ2-1|TRBV5-1
CASSLVSSGGSSPSYNEQFF
TGCGCCAGCAGCTTGGTTTCTAGCGGGGGGTCCAGTCCGTCCTACAATGAGCAGTTCTTC
>.|.|TRBJ1-5|TRBV20-1
CSARDRSVNLNQPQHF
TGCAGTGCTAGAGATCGCAGCGTCAACCTCAATCAGCCCCAGCATTTT
>.|.|TRBJ2-5|TRBV27
CASSYWAEETQYF
TGTGCCAGCAGTTATTGGGCGGAGGAGACCCAGTACTTC
>.|.|TRBJ1-1|TRBV5-1
CASSATQGTTEAFF
TGCGCCAGCAGCGCGACACAGGGTACGACTGAAGCTTTCTTT
>once|.|TRBJ1-1|TRBV11-2
CASSLTAGTMNTEALF
TGTGCCAGCAGCTTAACCGCCGGGACGATGAACACTGAAGCTCTCTTT
>.|.|TRBJ1-6|TRBV20-1
CSARDRSGSSYNSPLHF
TGCAGTGCTAGAGATCGTTCGGGGAGCTCCTATAATTCACCCCTCCACTTT
>.|.|TRBJ2-7|TRBV4-1
CATRGVPDRCYEQYF
TGCGCCACTAGAGGAGTGCCGGACCGGTGCTACGAGCAGTACTTC
>.|.|TRBJ1-2|TRBV28
CASSPPAGSYGYTF
TGTGCCAGCAGTCCACCGGCAGGGAGTTATGGCTACACCTTC
>.|.|TRBJ1-2|TRBV12-3/TRBV12-4
CASSLVLGDGYTF
TGTGCCAGCAGTTTGGTCCTGGGGGACGGCTACACCTTC
>.|.|TRBJ2-1|TRBV12-3/TRBV12-4
CASTYGRFGNEQFF
TGTGCCAGCACCTACGGCAGGTTCGGAAATGAGCAGTTCTTC
>.|TRBD1|TRBJ1-1|TRBV5-1
CASSPTGGNTEAFF
TGCGCCAGCAGCCCGACAGGGGGCAACACTGAAGCTTTCTTT
>.|.|TRBJ1-5|TRBV2
CASSRENNQPQHF
TGTGCCAGCAGCCGGGAAAACAATCAGCCCCAGCATTTT
>few|.|TRBJ2-1|TRBV5-1
CASSSPGPLGADEQFF
TGCGCCAGCAGCTCGCCGGGTCCCCTGGGGGCGGATGAGCAGTTCTTC
>few|TRBD2|TRBJ2-5|TRBV4-1
CASSQFAGVSGATQYF
TGCGCCAGCAGCCAATTCGCGGGGGTCTCTGGGGCGACCCAGTACTTC
>once|.|TRBJ2-3|TRBV21-1
CASSKETHPADTQYF
TGTGCCAGCAGCAAAGAAACCCACCCAGCAGATACGCAGTATTTT